These 21 T cell receptor beta chains were all obtained from the same sample, sequenced in a study of blood T cell repertoires in COVID-19. The table came from immunoSEQ multiplex PCR; TCRdb's copy has only in-frame clones and leaves some out. Of tens of thousands of clones in the sample, around 88% were seen once. Sequencing was done on a sample of peripheral blood. The receptors were sampled from a man aged 35 to 55 with COVID-19, enrolled during active disease.

V usage is TRBV10-1 and J usage is TRBJ2-3; D gene ambiguous. The CDR3 is 12 amino acids. V lost 8 bases and J 7 bases, leaving 13 bases between the germline ends. Germline lookup yields CDR1 WNHNN and CDR2 SYGVQD (reference sequence). The CDR3 here is CASCYCGYTQYF. CDR3 in DNA: TGCGCCAGCTGTTATTGCGGCTATACGCAGTATTTT.

The rearrangement uses TRBV30 and TRBJ1-6; D might be TRBD1 (6 bases). This CDR3 region has 15 residues. The germline V gene has CDR1 GTSNPN and CDR2 SVGIG (reference sequence). Deletions cut 2 bases from V and 9 bases from J, with 17 bases between. The CDR3 reads CAWSNGQYSGSPLHF. Written as DNA, the CDR3 is TGTGCCTGGAGTAACGGACAGTACTCTGGTTCACCCCTCCACTTT.

This rearrangement joins TRBV5-5 to TRBJ1-6; D remains ambiguous. The V gene's germline CDR1 is SGHKS and CDR2 YYEKEE (reference sequence). V was trimmed by 0 bases and J by 10 bases, leaving 8 bases between them. The CDR3 extends over 13 amino acids. The CDR3: CASSLVRQSPLHF. The CDR3 nucleotides are TGTGCCAGCAGCTTGGTCAGGCAATCACCCCTCCACTTT.

The V gene is TRBV10-1, the J gene TRBJ2-5; possible D gene TRBD2, 6 bases. Germline CDR1 is WNHNN and CDR2 is SYGVQD (reference sequence). V gave up 0 bases and J gave up 3 bases, with 17 bases separating them. This CDR3 has 17 residues. CDR3 sequence reads: CASSESRMLGGKETQYF. CDR3 DNA: TGCGCCAGCAGTGAGTCCCGCATGCTCGGGGGAAAAGAGACCCAGTACTTC.

The gene calls are TRBV29-1 and TRBJ1-2, with 7 bases aligning to TRBD1. CDR3 size: 14 residues. V was clipped by 4 bases and J by 0 bases; unmatched bases: 5. Germline V gene sequence: CDR1 SQVTM, CDR2 ANQGSEA. The CDR3 loop is CSVGGDRTNYGYTF. DNA of the CDR3: TGCAGCGTTGGGGGGGACAGAACTAACTATGGCTACACCTTC.

This chain links TRBV30 with TRBJ1-5; D remains ambiguous. V lost 4 bases, J lost 0 bases, and 16 bases lay in between. Germline CDR1 is GTSNPN and CDR2 is SVGIG (reference sequence). This CDR3 is built from 16 residues. This chain's CDR3 is CAWNVGLLHSNQPQHF. The CDR3 DNA sequence: TGTGCCTGGAACGTAGGACTCCTACATAGCAATCAGCCCCAGCATTTT.

The chain combines TRBV18 with TRBJ2-1; D remains ambiguous. CDR3 length: 13 residues. The V gene lost 0 bases and the J gene lost 8 bases, with 8 bases spanning the gap. Per the germline V gene, CDR1 is KGHSH and CDR2 is LQKENI. The CDR3 region is CASSPPSGYEQFF. CDR3 bases: TGTGCCAGCTCACCACCTTCAGGCTATGAGCAGTTCTTC.

The rearrangement uses TRBV29-1 and TRBJ1-2, with D possibly matching TRBD1 (6 bases). V was pared by 3 bases and J by 0 bases, with 11 bases between. The CDR3 loop spans 14 amino acids. CDR1 and CDR2 (germline): SQVTM, ANQGSEA. The CDR3 DNA reads as TGCAGCGTTGATAGGACAGACACTAACTATGGCTACACCTTC. It encodes CSVDRTDTNYGYTF.

This clone appeared a few times. The chain links TRBV2 to TRBJ1-5; 9 bases match TRBD1. This CDR3 contains 14 residues. With V trimmed by 5 bases and J by 6 bases, 5 bases remained unmatched. The germline CDR1 and CDR2 sequences are SNHLY and FYNNEI. The CDR3: CASSKQGAGQPQHF. Written as DNA, the CDR3 is TGTGCCAGCAGTAAACAGGGGGCCGGTCAGCCCCAGCATTTT.

This chain links TRBV11-2 with TRBJ2-1, with TRBD2 matching 8 bases. Germline V gene data show CDR1 as SGHAT and CDR2 as FQNNGV. V lost 3 bases, J lost 8 bases, and 6 bases stayed unmatched. This CDR3 is built from 14 residues. The CDR3 spells CASSFGTSRHEQFF. The DNA of the CDR3 is TGTGCCAGCAGCTTCGGGACTAGTCGCCATGAGCAGTTCTTC.

The rearrangement uses TRBV5-1 and TRBJ1-6, with 10 bases aligning to TRBD1. The germline V gene encodes CDR1 SGHRS and CDR2 YFSETQ. The CDR3 length is 19 residues. J was trimmed by 0 bases and V by 0 bases; bases with no gene match: 6. This chain's CDR3 is CASSLGPTGGSSYNSPLHF. CDR3 in DNA: TGCGCCAGCAGCTTGGGGCCGACAGGGGGCAGCTCCTATAATTCACCCCTCCACTTT.

The rearrangement joins TRBV6-5 to TRBJ1-1, with D possibly TRBD1 on 6 matching bases. Trimming shortened V by 5 bases and J by 7 bases, and 11 bases separated the two germline ends. CDR3 length: 12 amino acids. Germline V gives CDR1 MNHEY, CDR2 SVGAGI. The CDR3 DNA reads as TGTGCCAGCAGTACCGGGACACGTGAAGCTTTCTTT. Encoded protein: CASSTGTREAFF.

This chain connects TRBV9 to TRBJ2-7; 7 bases are a match to TRBD1. Germline lookup yields CDR1 SGDLS and CDR2 YYNGEE. The CDR3 has 12 amino acids. V shed 5 bases, J shed 6 bases, and the junction held 5 bases outside the gene matches. CDR3 loop: CASRPDRVEQYF. In DNA, the CDR3 is TGTGCCAGCAGGCCCGACAGGGTCGAGCAGTACTTC.

The rearrangement uses TRBV5-1 and TRBJ2-1; weak D call: TRBD1 (6 bases). In germline, CDR1 is SGHRS, CDR2 YFSETQ. The CDR3 extends over 14 amino acids. The V and J ends lost 0 bases and 8 bases respectively, with 12 bases between them. The CDR3 is CASSLDREGDEQFF. The CDR3 DNA reads TGCGCCAGCAGCTTGGACAGGGAAGGCGATGAGCAGTTCTTC.

This chain joins TRBV5-4 and TRBJ1-2, with 8 bases matching TRBD1. Germline V gives CDR1 SGHNT, CDR2 YYREEE (reference sequence). This CDR3 is 13 amino acids long. V lost 0 bases to trimming and J lost 10 bases; unmatched junction nucleotides: 5. The CDR3 nucleotides are TGTGCCAGCAGCTTGGTGGGACAGGCGTTCTACACCTTC. Amino acid sequence: CASSLVGQAFYTF.

The rearrangement links TRBV20-1 to TRBJ2-7; 12 bases match TRBD1. In germline, CDR1 is DFQATT, CDR2 SNEGSKA (reference sequence). V shed 3 bases, J shed 2 bases, and the junction held 8 bases outside the gene matches. The CDR3 consists of 16 residues. The CDR3 reads CSASPGTGGGTYEQYF. The CDR3 DNA sequence: TGCAGTGCTAGTCCCGGGACAGGGGGCGGAACCTACGAGCAGTACTTC.

V gene TRBV9 combines with J gene TRBJ2-7; D may be TRBD1 (5 bases). Trimming left V 0 bases short and J 3 bases short, with 10 bases between. The CDR3 covers 14 residues. The germline gives CDR1 SGDLS, CDR2 YYNGEE. The CDR3 nucleotides read TGTGCCAGCAGCGTAGAGGGGCCCCACTACGAGCAGTACTTC. Amino acid sequence: CASSVEGPHYEQYF.

The V call is TRBV5-1, the J call TRBJ2-4; no clear D gene. CDR3 length: 14 residues. CDR1 SGHRS and CDR2 YFSETQ come from the germline V gene. The V end lost 0 bases, the J end lost 4 bases, and 8 bases lay between the germline ends. As DNA, the CDR3 is TGCGCCAGCAGCTTGGGAGATTTTAAAAACATTCAGTACTTC. It yields the protein CASSLGDFKNIQYF.

The genes are TRBV5-6 and TRBJ2-7, with D possibly being TRBD1 (7 bases). CDR1 and CDR2 (germline): SGHDT, YYEEEE. This CDR3 is built from 13 residues. Trimming stripped 4 bases from V and 5 bases from J, with 13 bases between. In DNA, the CDR3 is TGTGCCAGCAGCGCGGGACAGCCCCACGAGCAGTACTTC. Amino acids: CASSAGQPHEQYF.

The chain uses TRBV18 and TRBJ2-7, with 9 bases lining up with TRBD1. Germline V CDR1 and CDR2: KGHSH, LQKENI. The CDR3 sequence is 18 residues long. J was trimmed by 5 bases and V by 0 bases; bases with no gene match: 14. Here the CDR3 DNA reads TGTGCCAGCTCACCACCAATCCACAGAGGACAGGGGAACGACGAGCAGTACTTC. It codes for CASSPPIHRGQGNDEQYF.

The chain carries TRBV30 and TRBJ2-7; possibly TRBD1 for D (6 bases). Between the trimmed V and J ends, which lost 5 bases and 2 bases, there was a span of 22 bases. CDR1 GTSNPN and CDR2 SVGIG come from the germline V gene (reference sequence). CDR3 length: 16 residues. The CDR3 reads CAWGYQTGTLAYEQYF. In DNA, the CDR3 is TGTGCCTGGGGATATCAGACCGGGACACTAGCCTACGAGCAGTACTTC.